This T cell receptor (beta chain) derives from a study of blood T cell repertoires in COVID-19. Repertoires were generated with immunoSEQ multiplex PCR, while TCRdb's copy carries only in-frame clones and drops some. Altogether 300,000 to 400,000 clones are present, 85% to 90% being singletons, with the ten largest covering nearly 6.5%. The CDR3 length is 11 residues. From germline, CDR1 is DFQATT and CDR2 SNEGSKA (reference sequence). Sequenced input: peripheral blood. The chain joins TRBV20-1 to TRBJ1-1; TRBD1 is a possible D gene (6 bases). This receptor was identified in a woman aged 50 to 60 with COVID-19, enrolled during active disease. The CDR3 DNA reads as TGCAGGGTGGGGGGGGCAGCTGAAGCTTTCTTT. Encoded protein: CRVGGAAEAFF.